These 3 T cell receptor beta chains came from one sample sequenced in a study of Ad26.COV2.S vaccination and SARS-CoV-2 variants. Repertoires were generated with immunoSEQ multiplex PCR, while TCRdb's copy carries only in-frame clones and drops some. The top ten hold around 13% of the sample, which has some 520,000 clones, around 90% seen once. Described treatment: around 19 received Ad26.COV2.S at low or high dose, single or two shots; 5 received placebo; per-sample allocation not given. All samples were drawn on day 63, counting from the first vaccine or placebo injection. Sequencing was performed on peripheral blood, taken in a trial of Ad26.COV2.S vaccine versus placebo. The receptors originated from a person aged 18 to 59 who received the Ad26.COV2.S COVID-19 vaccine or a placebo.

V is TRBV6-4 and J is TRBJ2-1; 10 positions match TRBD2. The germline gives CDR1 MRHNA, CDR2 SNTAGT. V lost 3 bases, J lost 7 bases, and 9 bases stayed unmatched. The CDR3 covers 16 residues. Here the CDR3 reads CASSDGTSGDVNEQFF. The DNA for the CDR3 is TGTGCCAGCAGTGATGGCACTAGCGGGGATGTGAATGAGCAGTTCTTC.

J is TRBJ2-7 and V is TRBV3-1 (or the pseudogene TRBV3-2), with D perhaps matching TRBD1 (5 bases). V dropped 0 bases and J dropped 2 bases, with 29 bases sitting between them. This CDR3 region has 21 residues. Germline V CDR1 and CDR2: LGHDT, YNNKEL (reference sequence). CDR3 loop: CASSQDCLSDSRTPEPYEQYF. DNA of the CDR3: TGTGCCAGCAGCCAAGATTGTTTATCCGACAGCCGGACGCCAGAGCCCTACGAGCAGTACTTC.

V gene TRBV29-1 combines with J gene TRBJ2-7, with a weak D call TRBD2 (5 bases). CDR3 size: 14 residues. CDR1 and CDR2 (germline): SQVTM, ANQGSEA. V lost 4 bases, J lost 4 bases, and 17 bases lay in between. For the CDR3, the DNA is TGCAGCGTTGTTAGTCGGGATTCACAGTACGAGCAGTACTTC. Protein product: CSVVSRDSQYEQYF.